This T cell receptor beta chain was profiled in a study of PD-L1 blockade in urothelial cancer. At the level of the study: Atezolizumab (1,200 mg intravenously every 3 weeks) began in the mid-2010s for patients. Males with bladder-origin urothelial cancer made up about 85% of the roughly 29 patients.

This CDR3 contains 12 residues. V shed 2 bases and J shed 6 bases, with 8 bases lying between them. The germline V gene encodes CDR1 MDHEN and CDR2 SYDVKM. Produced via immunoSEQ multiplex PCR; TCRdb's table is partial and in-frame only. The sample lists about 84,000 clones; around 80% were seen once. The chain employs TRBV28 and TRBJ2-7, with TRBD1 as a possible D gene (5 bases). The source is an older man with urothelial cancer. Source: PBMCs, taken around atezolizumab (anti-PD-L1) treatment. The CDR3 region has the DNA TGTGCCAGCAGTTTAGAAGGGGCCGAGCAGTACTTC. It translates to CASSLEGAEQYF.